What follows is one T cell receptor (beta chain) and its context. Its specificity is not known. This record belongs to a study of radiotherapy plus CTLA-4 blockade in lung cancer. Method: immunoSEQ multiplex PCR; TCRdb's copy keeps in-frame clones and lacks some. The sample has nearly 15,000 clones; around 70% are singletons. CDR3 length equals 14 residues. Germline loops: CDR1 SGHKS, CDR2 YYEKEE (reference sequence). Trimming removed 2 bases from V and 1 base from J; junction bases left unmatched: 1. Focal radiation with ipilimumab CTLA-4 blockade was given to patients with chemo-refractory metastatic non-small-cell lung cancer. Study-wide points: After treatment with radiotherapy plus ipilimumab, TCR clones that came from the tumor expanded in blood.

This TCR was sampled from a human donor with non-small cell lung cancer whose response to radiotherapy plus ipilimumab could not be evaluated. The sample was peripheral blood, taken from a patient treated with radiotherapy plus ipilimumab. The chain recombines TRBV5-5 with TRBJ1-1, with 8 bases fitting TRBD1. This chain's CDR3 is CASSFGTGNTEAFF. CDR3 sequence (DNA): TGTGCCAGCAGCTTTGGGACAGGGAACACTGAAGCTTTCTTT.